This T cell receptor (beta chain) was profiled in a study of blood T cell repertoires in COVID-19. About the study: Samples taken during acute and convalescent COVID-19 were collected in the United States, Italy and Spain. PBMCs, B-cell-depleted T cells, or T cells were the source of the cDNA or gDNA that made up the material.

Libraries were prepared by immunoSEQ multiplex PCR; TCRdb keeps only in-frame clonotypes and omits some of them. The sample consists of over 250,000 clones, 65% to 90% of them appearing once. V was clipped by 2 bases and J by 4 bases; unmatched bases: 4. From germline, CDR1 is MNHEY and CDR2 SMNVEV (reference sequence). The length of the CDR3 is 14 residues. The V call is TRBV27, the J call TRBJ1-2; TRBD1 aligns across 7 bases. This clonotype was obtained from a human donor in a cohort sampled during active COVID-19. The specimen sequenced was peripheral blood. CDR3 in DNA: TGTGCCAGCAGTTTAGGGACAGCTAGCTATGGCTACACCTTC. Translation gives CASSLGTASYGYTF.